This T cell receptor beta chain emerged from a study of immune evolution from preneoplasia to lung adenocarcinoma. Germline CDR1 reads SGHTA; CDR2 reads FQGNSA. The trim removed 5 bases at V and 7 bases at J, leaving 11 bases unmatched. The CDR3 extends over 14 amino acids. The repertoire was sequenced with immunoSEQ multiplex PCR; TCRdb's copy has only in-frame clones and lacks some. The sample lists more than 25,000 clones; around 74% were seen once. Sequencing was performed on FFPE invasive lung adenocarcinoma tissue. The receptor was isolated from a person between 55 and 69 years old with invasive lung adenocarcinoma. Some clones in this sample may be carry-over from other donors' samples. This chain connects TRBV7-2 to TRBJ2-7; 7 bases match TRBD2. CDR3 DNA sequence: TGTGCCAGCAGCGCTCGACTAGCACTGGGGGAGCAGTACTTC. Amino acid sequence: CASSARLALGEQYF.